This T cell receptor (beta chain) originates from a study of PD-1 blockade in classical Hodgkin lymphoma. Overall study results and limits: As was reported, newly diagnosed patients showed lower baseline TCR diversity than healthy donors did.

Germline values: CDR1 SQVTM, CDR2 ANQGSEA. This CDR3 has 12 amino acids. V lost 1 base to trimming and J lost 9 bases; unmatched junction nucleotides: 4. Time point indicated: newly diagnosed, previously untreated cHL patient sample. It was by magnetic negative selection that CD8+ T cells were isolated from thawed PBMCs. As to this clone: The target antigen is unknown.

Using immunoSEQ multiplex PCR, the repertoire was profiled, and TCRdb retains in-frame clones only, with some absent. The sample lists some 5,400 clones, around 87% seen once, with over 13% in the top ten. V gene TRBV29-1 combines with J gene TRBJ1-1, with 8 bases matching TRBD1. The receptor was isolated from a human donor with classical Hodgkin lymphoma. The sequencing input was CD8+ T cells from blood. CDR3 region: CSVEGRGLKAFF. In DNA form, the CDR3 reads TGCAGCGTTGAAGGCAGGGGGCTAAAAGCTTTCTTT.